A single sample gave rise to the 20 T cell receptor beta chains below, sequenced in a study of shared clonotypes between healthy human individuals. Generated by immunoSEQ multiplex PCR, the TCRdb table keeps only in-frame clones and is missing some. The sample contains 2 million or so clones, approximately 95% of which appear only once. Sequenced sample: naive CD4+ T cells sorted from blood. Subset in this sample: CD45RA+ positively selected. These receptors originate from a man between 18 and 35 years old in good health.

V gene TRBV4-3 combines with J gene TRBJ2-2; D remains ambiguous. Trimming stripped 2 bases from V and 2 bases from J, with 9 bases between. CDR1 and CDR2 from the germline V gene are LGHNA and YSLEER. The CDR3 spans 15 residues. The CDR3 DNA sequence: TGCGCCAGCAGCCAATCGGCGGCAAACACCGGGGAGCTGTTTTTT. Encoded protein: CASSQSAANTGELFF.

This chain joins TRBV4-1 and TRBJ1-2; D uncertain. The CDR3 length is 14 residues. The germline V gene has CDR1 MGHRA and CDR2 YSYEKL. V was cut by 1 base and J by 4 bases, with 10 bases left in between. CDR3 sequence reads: CASSQGLAVYGYTF. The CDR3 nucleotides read TGCGCCAGCAGCCAAGGTTTGGCTGTCTATGGCTACACCTTC.

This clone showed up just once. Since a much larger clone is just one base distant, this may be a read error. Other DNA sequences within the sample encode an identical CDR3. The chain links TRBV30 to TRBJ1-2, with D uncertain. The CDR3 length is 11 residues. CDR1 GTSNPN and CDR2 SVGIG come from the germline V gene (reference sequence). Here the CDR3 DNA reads TGTGCCTGGAGTGAGACTATGGGCTATACCTTC. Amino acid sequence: CAWSETMGYTF.

In DNA form, the CDR3 reads TGTGCCAGCAGCTTGAGGTTGGAGCAGTACTTC. Its protein is CASSLRLEQYF. The chain couples TRBV5-6 to TRBJ2-7; D call uncertain. V lost 1 base to trimming and J lost 7 bases, with 6 bases between them. The CDR3 sequence is 11 residues long. CDR1 and CDR2 from the germline V gene are SGHDT and YYEEEE. The entire variable domain, with the rest obtained from reference TRBV5-6 and TRBJ2-7, is as follows: DAGVTQSPTHLIKTRGQQVTLRCSPKSGHDTVSWYQQALGQGPQFIFQYYEEEERQRGNFPDRFSGHQFPNYSSELNVNALLLGDSALYLCASSLRLEQYFGPGTRLTVT.

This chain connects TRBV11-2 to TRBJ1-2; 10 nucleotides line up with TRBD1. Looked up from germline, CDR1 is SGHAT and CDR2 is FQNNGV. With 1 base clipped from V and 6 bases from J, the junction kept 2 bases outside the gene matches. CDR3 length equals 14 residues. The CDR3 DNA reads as TGTGCCAGCAGCTTAGGACAGGGGGCGGATGGCTACACCTTC. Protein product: CASSLGQGADGYTF. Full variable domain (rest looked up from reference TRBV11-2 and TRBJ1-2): EAGVAQSPRYKIIEKRQSVAFWCNPISGHATLYWYQQILGQGPKLLIQFQNNGVVDDSQLPKDRFSAERLKGVDSTLKIQPAKLEDSAVYLCASSLGQGADGYTFGSGTRLTVV.

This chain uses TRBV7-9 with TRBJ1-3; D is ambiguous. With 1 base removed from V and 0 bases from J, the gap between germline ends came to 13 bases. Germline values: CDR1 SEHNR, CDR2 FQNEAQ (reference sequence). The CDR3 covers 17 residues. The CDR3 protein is CASSLGSPEISGNTIYF. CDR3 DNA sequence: TGTGCCAGCAGCTTAGGTAGCCCCGAAATCTCTGGAAACACCATATATTTT. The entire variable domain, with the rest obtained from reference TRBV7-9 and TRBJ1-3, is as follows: DTGVSQNPRHKITKRGQNVTFRCDPISEHNRLYWYRQTLGQGPEFLTYFQNEAQLEKSRLLSDRFSAERPKGSFSTLEIQRTEQGDSAMYLCASSLGSPEISGNTIYFGEGSWLTVV.

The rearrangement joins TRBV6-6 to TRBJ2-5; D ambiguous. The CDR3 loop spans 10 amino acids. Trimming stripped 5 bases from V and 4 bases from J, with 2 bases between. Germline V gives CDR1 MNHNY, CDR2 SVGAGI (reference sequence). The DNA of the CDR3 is TGTGCCAGCAGTGGAGAGACCCAGTACTTC. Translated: CASSGETQYF.

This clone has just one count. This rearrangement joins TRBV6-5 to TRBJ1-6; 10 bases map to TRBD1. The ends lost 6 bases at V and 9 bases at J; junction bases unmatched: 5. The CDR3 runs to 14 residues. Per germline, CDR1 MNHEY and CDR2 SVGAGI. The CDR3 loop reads CASRGQGVGSPLHF. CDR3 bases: TGTGCCAGCAGAGGACAGGGGGTAGGTTCACCCCTCCACTTT.

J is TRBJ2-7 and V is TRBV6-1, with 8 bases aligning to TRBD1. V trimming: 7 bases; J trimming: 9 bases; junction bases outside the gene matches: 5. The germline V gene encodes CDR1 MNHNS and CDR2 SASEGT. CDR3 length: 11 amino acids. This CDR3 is CASTTTGGQYF. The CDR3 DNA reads TGTGCCAGCACCACTACAGGGGGGCAGTACTTC.

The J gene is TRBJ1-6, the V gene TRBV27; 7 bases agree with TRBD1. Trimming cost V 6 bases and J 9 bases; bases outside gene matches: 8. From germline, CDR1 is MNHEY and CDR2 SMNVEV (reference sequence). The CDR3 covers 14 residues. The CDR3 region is CASSRTGVGSPLHF. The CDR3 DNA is TGTGCCAGCAGCCGCACAGGGGTGGGTTCACCCCTCCACTTT.

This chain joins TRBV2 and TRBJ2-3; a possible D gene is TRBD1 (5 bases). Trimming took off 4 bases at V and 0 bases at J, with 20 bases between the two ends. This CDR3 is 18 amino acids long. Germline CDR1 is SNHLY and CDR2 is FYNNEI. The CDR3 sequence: CASSATWGGPDSTDTQYF. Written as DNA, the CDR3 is TGTGCCAGCAGTGCAACCTGGGGCGGTCCCGATAGCACAGATACGCAGTATTTT. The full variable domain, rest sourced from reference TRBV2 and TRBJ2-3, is EPEVTQTPSHQVTQMGQEVILRCVPISNHLYFYWYRQILGQKVEFLVSFYNNEISEKSEIFDDQFSVERPDGSNFTLKIRSTKLEDSAMYFCASSATWGGPDSTDTQYFGPGTRLTVL.

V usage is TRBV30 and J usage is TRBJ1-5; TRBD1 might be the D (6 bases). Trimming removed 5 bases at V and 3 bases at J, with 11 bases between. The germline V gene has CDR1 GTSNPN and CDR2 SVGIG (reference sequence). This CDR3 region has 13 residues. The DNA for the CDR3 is TGTGCCTGGGGCCGGGACAACAATCAGCCCCAGCATTTT. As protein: CAWGRDNNQPQHF.

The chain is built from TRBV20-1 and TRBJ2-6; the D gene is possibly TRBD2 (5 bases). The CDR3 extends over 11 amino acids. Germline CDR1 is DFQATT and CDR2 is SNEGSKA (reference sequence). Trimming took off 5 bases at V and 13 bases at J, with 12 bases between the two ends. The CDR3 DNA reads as TGCAGTGCTGCATCGGGGTCGGTCCTGACTTTC. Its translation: CSAASGSVLTF.

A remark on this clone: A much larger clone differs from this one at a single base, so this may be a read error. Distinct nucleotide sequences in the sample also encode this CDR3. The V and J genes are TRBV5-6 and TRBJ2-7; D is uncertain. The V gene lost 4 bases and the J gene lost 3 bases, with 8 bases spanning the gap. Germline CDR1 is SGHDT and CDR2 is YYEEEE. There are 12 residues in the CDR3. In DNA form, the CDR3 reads TGTGCCAGCAGCCCGGGTCGCTACGAGCAGTACTTC. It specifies CASSPGRYEQYF.

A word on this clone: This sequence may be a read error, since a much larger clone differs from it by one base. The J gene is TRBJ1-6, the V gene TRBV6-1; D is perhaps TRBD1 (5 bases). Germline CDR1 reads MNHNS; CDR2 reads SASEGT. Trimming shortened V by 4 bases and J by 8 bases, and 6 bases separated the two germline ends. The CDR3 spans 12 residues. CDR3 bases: TGTGCCAGCAGTGTGGGGGATTCACCCCTCCACTTT. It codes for CASSVGDSPLHF.

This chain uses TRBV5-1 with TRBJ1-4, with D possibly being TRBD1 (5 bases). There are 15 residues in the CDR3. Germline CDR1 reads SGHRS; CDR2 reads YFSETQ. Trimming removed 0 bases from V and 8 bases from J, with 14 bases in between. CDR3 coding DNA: TGCGCCAGCAGCTTGGCCACAGGAAACGGGGAAAAACTGTTTTTT. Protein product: CASSLATGNGEKLFF.

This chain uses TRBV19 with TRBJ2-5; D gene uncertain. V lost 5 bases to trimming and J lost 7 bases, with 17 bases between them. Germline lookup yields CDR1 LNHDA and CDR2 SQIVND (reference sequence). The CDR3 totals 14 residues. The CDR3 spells CASSPRPDSGTQYF. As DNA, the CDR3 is TGTGCCAGTAGTCCTCGACCCGACTCCGGGACCCAGTACTTC.

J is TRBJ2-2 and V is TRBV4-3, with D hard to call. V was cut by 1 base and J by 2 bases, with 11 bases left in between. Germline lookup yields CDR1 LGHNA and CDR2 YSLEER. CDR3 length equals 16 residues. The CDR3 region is CASSQGVDRNTGELFF. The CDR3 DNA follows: TGCGCCAGCAGCCAAGGCGTAGATAGAAACACCGGGGAGCTGTTTTTT.

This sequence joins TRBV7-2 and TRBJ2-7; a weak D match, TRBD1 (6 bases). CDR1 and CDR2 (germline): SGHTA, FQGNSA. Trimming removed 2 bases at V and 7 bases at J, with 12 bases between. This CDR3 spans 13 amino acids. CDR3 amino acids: CASSLSGVREQYF. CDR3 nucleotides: TGTGCCAGCAGCTTATCAGGGGTCCGAGAGCAGTACTTC.

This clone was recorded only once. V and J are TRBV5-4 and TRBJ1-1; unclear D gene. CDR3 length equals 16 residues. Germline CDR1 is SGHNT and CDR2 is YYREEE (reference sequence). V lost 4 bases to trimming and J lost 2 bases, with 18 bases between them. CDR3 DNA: TGTGCCAGCAGCCCCGGCAGAGGGCGGCGCAACACTGAAGCTTTCTTT. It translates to CASSPGRGRRNTEAFF.